Below are 29 T cell receptor beta chains sequenced from a single sample in a study of tumor-infiltrating lymphocytes in primary liver carcinoma. Both RNA and DNA were isolated together from 20-30 mg of bulk tissue that had not been sorted. Starting from roughly 540 ng of total RNA, TCR beta cDNA was produced with a primer in the constant region. Amplification in three nested multiplex PCR rounds with slightly modified ARM-PCR gave rise to TCR beta libraries. Researchers ran the first two PCR rounds for roughly 11 cycles each with TRBV1-TRBV30 forward primers and a C-beta reverse primer. TCRdb ran MiXCR on the multiplex PCR reads and lists one entry per CDR3 protein. The table has 100,000 or so distinct CDR3 sequences, approximately 82% seen once; the top ten hold about a fifth. Material for sequencing was liver tumor tissue from sampling region 3. Documented subset: tumor region T3, left-lateral pole. The receptor set was obtained from a man aged 35 to 55 with primary liver carcinoma and hepatitis B virus infection.

The chain carries TRBV30 and TRBJ2-2, with 12 bases matching TRBD2. This CDR3 is built from 15 residues. The germline V gene has CDR1 GTSNPN and CDR2 SVGIG (reference sequence). The V segment lost 4 bases and the J segment 8 bases; nucleotides outside the gene matches: 8. CDR3 loop: CAWTRLAGDAGELFF. CDR3 sequence (DNA): TGTGCCTGGACTCGACTAGCGGGGGACGCTGGGGAGCTGTTTTTT.

As for this clonotype: One junction end disagrees with the germline gene, perhaps due to a read error. The J gene is TRBJ2-3, the V gene TRBV4-2; D is perhaps TRBD1 (5 bases). In germline, CDR1 is LGHNA, CDR2 YNFKEQ. This CDR3 region has 16 residues. Here the CDR3 DNA reads TGTGGCAGCAACCAAGATTTGGGGTCTAGGGGCGGTACGCAGTATTTT. It yields the protein CGSNQDLGSRGGTQYF.

On this clonotype: A read error is possible here, since a much larger clone lies one base away. This chain connects TRBV5-1 to TRBJ2-3; no clear D gene. V was trimmed by 6 bases and J by 4 bases, leaving 15 bases between them. The CDR3 length is 14 residues. Germline assignment: CDR1 SGHRS and CDR2 YFSETQ. CDR3 sequence: CASTQEWLADTQYF. Here the CDR3 DNA reads TGCGCCAGCACCCAGGAGTGGTTGGCAGATACGCAGTATTTT.

Turning to this clonotype: One end of the junction is discordant with germline, which a read error may explain. The rearrangement joins TRBV4-1 to TRBJ2-3, with 15 bases matching TRBD2. Germline CDR1 MGHRA, CDR2 YSYEKL. The CDR3 sequence is 18 residues long. In DNA form, the CDR3 reads TGCGCCAGCAACCAAGGGGGGGGACTAGCGGGAGGACCGGATACACAGTATTTT. This encodes CASNQGGGLAGGPDTQYF.

On this clonotype: An end of the junction differs from the germline gene, which may be a read error. V usage is TRBV6-5 and J usage is TRBJ2-2, with TRBD2 as a possible D gene (7 bases). This CDR3 has 16 residues. The germline CDR1 and CDR2 sequences are MNHEY and SVGAGI. CDR3 in amino acids: CASKGVSAGHTEELFF. The CDR3 DNA follows: TGTGCCAGCAAGGGGGTCTCAGCGGGACACACCGAGGAGCTGTTTTTT.

As to this clonotype: One end of the junction varies from germline; a read error may be responsible. The chain recombines TRBV6-5 with TRBJ2-5; the match to TRBD2 covers 7 bases. The CDR3 contains 15 residues. Germline values: CDR1 MNHEY, CDR2 SVGAGI. The CDR3 region is CASSYAGVVQDTQYF. CDR3 DNA sequence: TGTGCCAGTAGTTACGCGGGAGTGGTACAAGATACCCAGTACTTC.

Remarks on this clonotype: Since no conserved phenylalanine or tryptophan closes the CDR3, a read error is the likely cause. The chain carries TRBV30 and TRBJ2-5; tentative D call: TRBD2 (7 bases). There are 13 residues in the CDR3. With 7 bases removed from V and 4 bases from J, the gap between germline ends came to 16 bases. Germline CDR1 is GTSNPN and CDR2 is SVGIG (reference sequence). Here the CDR3 reads CALNTGRAETQYL. As DNA, the CDR3 is TGTGCCTTAAACACAGGGAGGGCAGAGACCCAGTACTTA.

V usage is TRBV5-5 and J usage is TRBJ2-5; TRBD2 aligns across 7 bases. Germline V gene sequence: CDR1 SGHKS, CDR2 YYEKEE (reference sequence). The CDR3 contains 14 residues. V was pared by 6 bases and J by 4 bases, with 9 bases of the junction left unmatched. The CDR3 nucleotides read TGTGCCAGCATCTGGGGGGGGTGCGGAGAGACCCAGTACTTC. The encoded protein is CASIWGGCGETQYF.

The chain uses TRBV19 and TRBJ2-2, with no clear D. Germline-derived CDR1 and CDR2 are LNHDA and SQIVND (reference sequence). V was cut by 9 bases and J by 6 bases, with 20 bases left in between. The CDR3 has 15 residues. The CDR3 nucleotides read TGTGCCAGAAGGTTCGTGGGAAGTCGGGCCGGGGAGCTGTTTTTT. Encoded protein: CARRFVGSRAGELFF.

On this clonotype: The junction does not match germline at one end; this may be a read error. The chain couples TRBV6-2 or TRBV6-3 to TRBJ2-1; D may correspond to TRBD1 or TRBD2 (6 bases each). This CDR3 is built from 16 residues. Germline CDR1 reads MNHEY; CDR2 reads SVGEGT. CDR3 in DNA: TGTGTCAGCATCCACGGAAGGGGGAGGTCCTACATTGAACAGTTCTTC. Encoded protein: CVSIHGRGRSYIEQFF.

A remark on this clonotype: An end of the junction differs from the germline gene, which may be a read error. J is TRBJ1-2 and V is TRBV5-6; a possible D gene is TRBD1 (5 bases). The CDR3 sequence is 14 residues long. Germline lookup yields CDR1 SGHDT and CDR2 YYEEEE. CDR3 nucleotides: TGTGCCAGCAATCGGAACCGGGGCGACTATGACTACACCTTC. Its translation: CASNRNRGDYDYTF.

This sequence joins TRBV5-4 and TRBJ1-2; weak D call: TRBD1 (5 bases). CDR3 length: 14 amino acids. Germline V gene lookup returns CDR1 SGHNT and CDR2 YYREEE (reference sequence). Trimming pared 3 bases from V and 7 bases from J, leaving 16 bases between. The CDR3 DNA follows: TGTGCCAGCAGCTCGGACATTTCCTCAGGTGGCTACACCTTC. Translating it yields CASSSDISSGGYTF.

This clonotype showed up just once. One end of the junction does not line up with germline, which may come from a read error. This chain uses TRBV5-6 with TRBJ2-6; 8 bases are a match to TRBD1. Germline CDR1 reads SGHDT; CDR2 reads YYEEEE. The CDR3 extends over 18 amino acids. The CDR3: CASSLVRTGKAGANVLTF. The CDR3 nucleotides are TGTGCCAGCAGCTTGGTCCGGACAGGGAAGGCTGGGGCCAATGTCCTGACTTTC.

Details on this clonotype: An end of the junction differs from the germline gene, which may be a read error. The chain joins TRBV4-2 to TRBJ2-6, with D tentatively TRBD2 (6 bases). Germline CDR1 LGHNA, CDR2 YNFKEQ. This CDR3 comprises 15 residues. In nucleotides, the CDR3 is TGTGCCAGGAACCAAGGGGACTCTGGGGCCAACGTCATGACTTTC. This encodes CARNQGDSGANVMTF.

In regard to this clonotype: A junction end diverges from the germline sequence, so it may reflect a read error. The chain uses TRBV6-1 and TRBJ2-7; TRBD2 matches 12 bases. CDR1 is MNHNS and CDR2 is SASEGT in the germline V gene. The CDR3 is 16 amino acids. DNA of the CDR3: TGTGCCAGCAGTGAAGAGGAACTAGCGGGAGGCCACGACCAGTACTTC. Its translation is CASSEEELAGGHDQYF.

V is TRBV4-1 and J is TRBJ2-2, with TRBD1 as a possible D gene (6 bases). V gave up 0 bases and J gave up 13 bases, with 21 bases separating them. This CDR3 comprises 16 residues. The V gene's germline CDR1 is MGHRA and CDR2 YSYEKL. The CDR3: CASSQEPGANTGMLFF. The CDR3 bases are TGCGCCAGCAGCCAAGAGCCAGGGGCAAACACCGGGATGCTGTTTTTT.

This clonotype has a single count. This may be a read error: a much more frequent sequence differs by one nucleotide. Without the conserved terminal phenylalanine or tryptophan, this CDR3 likely stems from a read error. The V gene is TRBV28, the J gene TRBJ2-7; 11 nucleotides match TRBD2. V lost 2 bases, J lost 5 bases, and 11 bases stayed unmatched. Looked up from germline, CDR1 is MDHEN and CDR2 is SYDVKM. The CDR3 runs 17 residues. In DNA, the CDR3 is TGTGCCAGCAGTTTAGCCGCGACTAGCGGGAAACAGAACGAGCAGTACTCC. Translation gives CASSLAATSGKQNEQYS.

Worth noting for this clonotype: The junction does not match germline at one end; this may be a read error. J is TRBJ1-5 and V is TRBV12-3 or TRBV12-4; no clear D gene. The CDR3 loop spans 13 amino acids. The CDR3, as DNA: TGTGCCGGCAGTAGTAACAACGATCAGCCCCAGCATTTT. Translation gives CAGSSNNDQPQHF.

A remark on this clonotype: A junction end diverges from the germline sequence, so it may reflect a read error. The chain uses TRBV5-4 and TRBJ2-3, with 7 bases matching TRBD2. The CDR3 covers 16 residues. CDR1 is SGHNT, CDR2 YYREEE, per germline (reference sequence). The CDR3 loop reads CASCLLVGGPTDMQYF. CDR3 DNA sequence: TGTGCCAGCTGCTTGCTCGTGGGAGGGCCAACAGATATGCAGTATTTT. The entire variable domain, with the rest obtained from reference TRBV5-4 and TRBJ2-3, is as follows: ETGVTQSPTHLIKTRGQQVTLRCSSQSGHNTVSWYQQALGQGPQFIFQYYREEENGRGNFPPRFSGLQFPNYSSELNVNALELDDSALYLCASCLLVGGPTDMQYFGPGTRLTVL.

As concerns this clonotype: It is likely a read error, because the conserved phenylalanine at the end of the CDR3 is missing. This chain connects TRBV12-3 or TRBV12-4 to TRBJ1-2, with D perhaps TRBD1 (5 bases). This CDR3 has 14 residues. The CDR3 sequence: CTSSRRGVDYGYTI. The DNA for the CDR3 is TGTACCAGCAGTCGTCGGGGCGTGGACTATGGCTACACCATC.

This chain links TRBV25-1 with TRBJ2-5; maybe TRBD1 (6 bases). The germline V gene encodes CDR1 MGHDK and CDR2 SYGVNS. This CDR3 is 16 amino acids long. V was cut by 6 bases and J by 2 bases, with 19 bases left in between. For the CDR3, the DNA is TGTGCCAGCAGATCGTGGGACCAGGGGCTTCAAGAGACCCAGTACTTC. It encodes CASRSWDQGLQETQYF.

As regards this clonotype: A much larger clone is a single base away; this may be a read error. CDR3 nucleotide sequence: TGTGCCAGCAGTTCCCCAGGGAAACTAGCCAAAAACATTCAGTACTTC. As protein: CASSSPGKLAKNIQYF. V and J are TRBV28 and TRBJ2-4; D may be TRBD1 (5 bases). Germline V gene sequence: CDR1 MDHEN, CDR2 SYDVKM. Trimming cost V 4 bases and J 0 bases, with 13 bases left between them. The CDR3 contains 16 residues.

Concerning this clonotype itself: A read error may produce the germline difference seen at one junction end. The rearrangement links TRBV6-2 or TRBV6-3 to TRBJ2-7, with D perhaps matching TRBD2 (6 bases). The CDR3 runs to 14 residues. The germline V gene encodes CDR1 MNHEY and CDR2 SVGEGT. The DNA for the CDR3 is TGTGCCAGCAGCTCCCTACTATCGGACTACGAGCAATACTTC. Translation: CASSSLLSDYEQYF.

In regard to this clonotype: Since no conserved phenylalanine or tryptophan closes the CDR3, a read error is the likely cause. The V and J genes are TRBV12-3 or TRBV12-4 and TRBJ1-1, with D perhaps TRBD1 (5 bases). The CDR3 loop spans 11 amino acids. The CDR3 loop reads CASSLGVEAFI. The CDR3 DNA reads as TGTGCCAGTAGTTTGGGGGTTGAAGCTTTCATT.

V usage is TRBV6-6 and J usage is TRBJ2-7, with TRBD2 as a possible D gene (6 bases). Trimming removed 11 bases from V and 0 bases from J, with 14 bases in between. The CDR3 has 13 residues. Germline V gene lookup returns CDR1 MNHNY and CDR2 SVGAGI (reference sequence). Written as DNA, the CDR3 is TGTGCCGGCACCCCGGGACTCTCCTACGAGCAGTACTTC. As protein: CAGTPGLSYEQYF.

This sequence joins TRBV5-1 and TRBJ1-5, with D possibly being TRBD1 (5 bases). The CDR3 is made up of 15 amino acids. Per germline, CDR1 SGHRS and CDR2 YFSETQ. The CDR3 DNA reads as TGCGCTGGCAGCTTGGGGGGGAGTAGCAATCAGCCCCAGCATTTT. Amino acid sequence: CAGSLGGSSNQPQHF.

As for this clonotype: The junction departs from the called germline gene at one end, perhaps through a read error. In DNA form, the CDR3 reads TGCACCAGCAGCTCGAGGGGTCTAGCGGGAGGGAACTATTACAATGAGCAGATCTTC. Translated: CTSSSRGLAGGNYYNEQIF. The chain combines TRBV5-1 with TRBJ2-1; 12 nucleotides agree with TRBD2. Looked up from germline, CDR1 is SGHRS and CDR2 is YFSETQ. The CDR3 loop spans 19 amino acids.

As for this clonotype: The junction departs from germline at one end; a sequencing error may be responsible. CDR3 protein: CASSQGSGSQYEQYF. For the CDR3, the DNA is TGTGCCAGCAGCCAAGGCTCCGGGTCTCAGTACGAGCAGTACTTT. V gene TRBV4-2 combines with J gene TRBJ2-7; D gene uncertain. CDR1 is LGHNA, CDR2 YNFKEQ, per germline. The CDR3 runs to 15 residues.

Points on this clonotype: One end of the junction does not line up with germline, which may come from a read error. J is TRBJ1-2 and V is TRBV7-9; D is unclear. Germline CDR1 and CDR2: SEHNR and FQNEAQ (reference sequence). The CDR3 is made up of 12 amino acids. The CDR3 DNA follows: TGTGCGAGCAGCTTAGGAAAGTATGGCTACACCTTC. Its protein product is CASSLGKYGYTF.